The clone carrying this T cell receptor beta chain was counted only a few times. Its antigen is not known. TCRdb reanalysed the multiplex PCR reads using MiXCR and keeps one entry per CDR3 protein. In the table there are roughly 130,000 distinct CDR3 sequences, about 33% of which are singletons. The entry originates in a study of breast tumors, draining lymph nodes, adjacent tissues. Notes on the study in general: That most tumor T cells come from lymph nodes remained unproven. Tumor and nontumor repertoires were significantly more similar in luminal-like than in basal-like breast cancer.

V gave up 6 bases and J gave up 4 bases, with 15 bases separating them. This CDR3 spans 13 amino acids. The germline CDR1 and CDR2 sequences are DFQATT and SNEGSKA (reference sequence). Axillary draining lymph nodes of breast cancer patients supplied the node samples. This chain joins TRBV20-1 and TRBJ1-1; D is possibly TRBD1 (6 bases). Sequencing input: axillary lymph node tissue. The sequence came from a female donor with breast cancer. Some clones in this sample may be carry-over from other donors' samples. DNA of the CDR3: TGCAGTGCCCCGTCGGGGGGCGCCACTGAAGCTTTCTTT. Residues: CSAPSGGATEAFF.